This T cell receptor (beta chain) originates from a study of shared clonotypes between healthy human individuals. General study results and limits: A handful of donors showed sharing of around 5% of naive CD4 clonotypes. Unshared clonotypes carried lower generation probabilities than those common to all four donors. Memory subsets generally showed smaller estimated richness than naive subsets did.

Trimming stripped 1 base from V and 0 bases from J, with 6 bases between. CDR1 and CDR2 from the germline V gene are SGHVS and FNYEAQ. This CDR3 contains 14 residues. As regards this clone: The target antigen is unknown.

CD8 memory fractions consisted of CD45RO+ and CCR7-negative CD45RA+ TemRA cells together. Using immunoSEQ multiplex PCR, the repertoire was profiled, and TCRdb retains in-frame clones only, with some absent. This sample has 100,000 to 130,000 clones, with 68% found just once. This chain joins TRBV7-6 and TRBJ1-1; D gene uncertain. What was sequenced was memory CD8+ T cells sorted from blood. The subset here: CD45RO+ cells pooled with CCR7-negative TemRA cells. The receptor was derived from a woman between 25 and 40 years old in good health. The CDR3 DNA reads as TGTGCCAGCAGCTTAGGTCCAATGAACACTGAAGCTTTCTTT. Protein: CASSLGPMNTEAFF.